The 32 T cell receptor beta chains below come from one sample, sequenced in a study of CD4+ T cells in melanoma (dated by TCRdb to about 2022). The library came from the immunoSEQ multiplex PCR assay. Here the immuneACCESS table is served through TCRdb, limited to in-frame sequences with V and J called. Missing clones are a known gap in these copies; in checked studies unresolved V genes cover under half, and the rest lacks a known reason. The sample table holds over 100,000 clones, of which approximately 92% were seen once. Together, the top ten hold approximately 3.5% of the sample. Material: peripheral blood. All receptors come from a human donor with melanoma.

The chain is built from TRBV2 and TRBJ2-7, with D perhaps matching TRBD2 (6 bases). Trimming took 5 bases from V and 6 from J, leaving 14 bases between them. The CDR3 runs 13 residues. Germline loops: CDR1 SNHLY, CDR2 FYNNEI. Here the CDR3 DNA reads TGTGCCAGCAGTTTGCTGTTCGGGGGCGAGCAGTACTTC. Translated, it gives CASSLLFGGEQYF.

The rearrangement links TRBV27 to TRBJ1-1; the D is unclear. The CDR3 contains 13 residues. Trimming stripped 3 bases from V and 5 bases from J, with 10 bases between. Per the germline V gene, CDR1 is MNHEY and CDR2 is SMNVEV (reference sequence). The CDR3 nucleotides read TGTGCCAGCAGTTTGGGGTGGGGTACTGAAGCTTTCTTT. As protein: CASSLGWGTEAFF.

This chain links TRBV7-9 with TRBJ2-3; D not resolved. The CDR3 loop spans 15 amino acids. Germline values: CDR1 SEHNR, CDR2 FQNEAQ (reference sequence). V was clipped by 2 bases and J by 2 bases, with 11 bases between them. The CDR3 reads CASSLLTEFTDTQYF. DNA of the CDR3: TGTGCCAGCAGCTTATTAACGGAGTTCACAGATACGCAGTATTTT. The full variable domain, in which reference TRBV7-9 and TRBJ2-3 provide the parts outside the CDR3, is DTGVSQNPRHKITKRGQNVTFRCDPISEHNRLYWYRQTLGQGPEFLTYFQNEAQLEKSRLLSDRFSAERPKGSFSTLEIQRTEQGDSAMYLCASSLLTEFTDTQYFGPGTRLTVL.

The CDR3 reads CASSQEGLAGMASYNEQFF. CDR3 sequence (DNA): TGTGCCAGCAGCCAAGAGGGACTAGCGGGAATGGCCTCCTACAATGAGCAGTTCTTC. The chain is built from TRBV4-2 and TRBJ2-1; 13 nucleotides align to TRBD2. The CDR3 loop spans 19 amino acids. The germline V gene encodes CDR1 LGHNA and CDR2 YNFKEQ. V was pared by 0 bases and J by 0 bases, with 5 bases of the junction left unmatched.

CDR3 loop: CASSQDSRPANYGYTF. The CDR3 region has the DNA TGCGCCAGCAGCCAAGACAGCAGGCCGGCTAACTATGGCTACACCTTC. The rearrangement links TRBV4-1 to TRBJ1-2; D not resolved. Germline CDR1 is MGHRA and CDR2 is YSYEKL. V lost 0 bases to trimming and J lost 0 bases, with 11 bases between them. The length of the CDR3 is 16 residues.

CDR3 sequence reads: CASSLWGGLEAFF. The CDR3 DNA reads as TGTGCCAGCAGTTTATGGGGGGGTTTAGAAGCTTTCTTT. The chain recombines TRBV28 with TRBJ1-1; TRBD1 might be the D (5 bases). This CDR3 has 13 residues. V lost 0 bases, J lost 8 bases, and 10 bases lay in between. Germline assignment: CDR1 MDHEN and CDR2 SYDVKM.

This clone is deemed medium-sized. This rearrangement joins TRBV5-1 to TRBJ1-2; possible D gene TRBD1, 6 bases. V shed 3 bases and J shed 6 bases, with 15 bases lying between them. CDR3 size: 14 residues. Germline-derived CDR1 and CDR2 are SGHRS and YFSETQ. The CDR3 spells CASSSPSGGDGYTF. The CDR3 bases are TGCGCCAGCAGCTCACCTTCGGGGGGCGATGGCTACACCTTC. Combining the CDR3 with reference TRBV5-1 and TRBJ1-2 gives the whole variable domain KAGVTQTPRYLIKTRGQQVTLSCSPISGHRSVSWYQQTPGQGLQFLFEYFSETQRNKGNFPGRFSGRQFSNSRSEMNVSTLELGDSALYLCASSSPSGGDGYTFGSGTRLTVV.

The chain's CDR3 is CAGGLAGAEDTQYF. The CDR3 DNA reads as TGTGCCGGGGGACTAGCGGGGGCCGAAGATACGCAGTATTTT. The V call is TRBV2, the J call TRBJ2-3; TRBD2 agrees at 14 bases. The V segment lost 11 bases and the J segment 5 bases; nucleotides outside the gene matches: 6. Per the germline V gene, CDR1 is SNHLY and CDR2 is FYNNEI. The CDR3 is made up of 14 amino acids.

About this clone itself: This specimen includes other DNA sequences encoding the same CDR3. The chain carries TRBV29-1 and TRBJ1-4; 7 nucleotides agree with TRBD1. Germline V gene lookup returns CDR1 SQVTM and CDR2 ANQGSEA. After removal of 3 bases from V and 8 bases from J, the junction contained 0 bases not matched to a gene. There are 11 residues in the CDR3. The CDR3 DNA follows: TGCAGCGTTGAGACAGGGGAAAAACTGTTTTTT. Protein: CSVETGEKLFF.

This chain links TRBV5-6 with TRBJ2-5; a weak D match, TRBD2 (7 bases). Trimming shortened V by 4 bases and J by 1 base, and 26 bases separated the two germline ends. The CDR3 covers 19 residues. Germline-derived CDR1 and CDR2 are SGHDT and YYEEEE. As DNA, the CDR3 is TGTGCCAGCAGCCCACTTCCTCGGGGGGCAGGAGTGCTCCAAGAGACCCAGTACTTC. Translated: CASSPLPRGAGVLQETQYF.

V and J are TRBV7-3 and TRBJ2-6; the D is unclear. CDR1 is SGHTA and CDR2 is FQGTGA in the germline V gene. Trimming removed 2 bases at V and 0 bases at J, with 8 bases between. CDR3 size: 16 residues. CDR3: CASSLGPTSGANVLTF. The CDR3 bases are TGTGCCAGCAGCTTAGGACCGACCTCTGGGGCCAACGTCCTGACTTTC. The full variable domain, rest sourced from reference TRBV7-3 and TRBJ2-6, is GAGVSQTPSNKVTEKGKYVELRCDPISGHTALYWYRQSLGQGPEFLIYFQGTGAADDSGLPNDRFFAVRPEGSVSTLKIQRTERGDSAVYLCASSLGPTSGANVLTFGAGSRLTVL.

This chain uses TRBV19 with TRBJ1-5; a possible D gene is TRBD1 (5 bases). Germline assignment: CDR1 LNHDA and CDR2 SQIVND (reference sequence). The CDR3 loop spans 12 amino acids. V shed 0 bases and J shed 12 bases, with 9 bases lying between them. The CDR3 loop is CASSIDLGVQHF. The CDR3, as DNA: TGTGCCAGTAGTATAGATCTAGGGGTCCAGCATTTT.

The V gene is TRBV11-1, the J gene TRBJ2-7; D is undetermined. With 0 bases removed from V and 2 bases from J, the gap between germline ends came to 11 bases. This CDR3 region has 15 residues. The germline V gene has CDR1 SGHAT and CDR2 FQDESV (reference sequence). CDR3 residues: CASSLAPTRTYEQYF. CDR3 DNA: TGTGCCAGCAGCTTAGCGCCAACACGAACCTACGAGCAGTACTTC.

This rearrangement joins TRBV5-6 to TRBJ2-1; 16 nucleotides align to TRBD2. The CDR3 is made up of 15 amino acids. The V gene end was trimmed by 5 bases and the J gene end by 10 bases; junction bases not matched to a gene: 6. Per the germline V gene, CDR1 is SGHDT and CDR2 is YYEEEE. CDR3 in DNA: TGTGCCAGCAGGGGACTAGCGGGGGGGCTGCGAGAGCAGTTCTTC. The encoded protein is CASRGLAGGLREQFF.

The chain recombines TRBV28 with TRBJ1-2; possibly TRBD1 for D (5 bases). From germline, CDR1 is MDHEN and CDR2 SYDVKM. CDR3 length: 14 amino acids. V was pared by 2 bases and J by 4 bases, with 11 bases between. The CDR3 loop reads CASSLPGTVYGYTF. CDR3 coding DNA: TGTGCCAGCAGTTTACCCGGGACGGTCTATGGCTACACCTTC.

V and J are TRBV4-2 and TRBJ2-3; TRBD2 aligns across 7 bases. The CDR3 is made up of 17 amino acids. V trimming: 1 base; J trimming: 0 bases; junction bases outside the gene matches: 7. Germline V CDR1 and CDR2: LGHNA, YNFKEQ. The CDR3 is CASSQGRGSASTDTQYF. Here the CDR3 DNA reads TGTGCCAGCAGCCAAGGGCGGGGGTCGGCCAGCACAGATACGCAGTATTTT.

Here the CDR3 DNA reads TGCGCCAGCAGCGTCGGACTAGCGGGGGGGCCGATAAACATTCAGTACTTC. Its protein is CASSVGLAGGPINIQYF. The genes are TRBV5-1 and TRBJ2-4; 15 bases fit TRBD2. V trimming: 4 bases; J trimming: 6 bases; junction bases outside the gene matches: 8. Germline CDR1 reads SGHRS; CDR2 reads YFSETQ. The length of the CDR3 is 17 residues.

The V gene is TRBV28, the J gene TRBJ2-2, with D possibly matching TRBD2 (7 bases). Trimming took 2 bases from V and 4 from J, leaving 11 bases between them. CDR1 and CDR2 from the germline V gene are MDHEN and SYDVKM. The CDR3 spans 15 residues. CDR3 sequence reads: CASSLRGAGTGELFF. The CDR3 region has the DNA TGTGCCAGCAGTTTACGGGGGGCGGGCACCGGGGAGCTGTTTTTT.

The DNA for the CDR3 is TGCAGCGCTACACGTGGGGCCTACGAGCAGTACTTC. Translated, it gives CSATRGAYEQYF. The chain has TRBV29-1 and TRBJ2-7; no definite D call. The CDR3 consists of 12 residues. Germline CDR1 SQVTM, CDR2 ANQGSEA. Trimming took off 7 bases at V and 2 bases at J, with 12 bases between the two ends.

V usage is TRBV5-1 and J usage is TRBJ2-2; TRBD1 aligns across 7 bases. This CDR3 is built from 15 residues. Per the germline V gene, CDR1 is SGHRS and CDR2 is YFSETQ. Losses at the gene ends were 1 base for V and 4 bases for J; bases not matched to a gene: 4. CDR3: CASSLRQGATGELFF. The DNA for the CDR3 is TGCGCCAGCAGCTTGCGACAGGGAGCCACCGGGGAGCTGTTTTTT.

The chain recombines TRBV7-3 with TRBJ2-2; D may be TRBD1 (5 bases). CDR1 SGHTA and CDR2 FQGTGA come from the germline V gene. The ends were cut back, 1 base at V and 6 bases at J, with 9 bases in the middle. The CDR3 contains 14 residues. The CDR3 here is CASSLSSRAGELFF. The CDR3 DNA sequence: TGTGCCAGCAGCTTAAGTAGCAGGGCCGGGGAGCTGTTTTTT.

This sequence joins TRBV14 and TRBJ2-3, with TRBD1 matching over 10 bases. There are 14 residues in the CDR3. The V segment lost 5 bases and the J segment 5 bases; nucleotides outside the gene matches: 4. Germline values: CDR1 SGHDN, CDR2 FVKESK. The DNA of the CDR3 is TGTGCCAGCAGCTTGACAGGGGGCAGAGATACGCAGTATTTT. It is translated as CASSLTGGRDTQYF.

The chain carries TRBV6-5 and TRBJ1-4; D uncertain. Germline V gene data show CDR1 as MNHEY and CDR2 as SVGAGI. This CDR3 spans 14 amino acids. Between the trimmed V and J ends, which lost 7 bases and 7 bases, there was a span of 16 bases. This chain's CDR3 is CASKQTNLGEKLFF. The CDR3 DNA sequence: TGTGCCAGCAAACAGACCAACCTAGGTGAAAAACTGTTTTTT.

V gene TRBV11-2 combines with J gene TRBJ1-3; a weak D match, TRBD1 (5 bases). The CDR3 covers 15 residues. CDR1 and CDR2 (germline): SGHAT, FQNNGV. Between the trimmed V and J ends, which lost 4 bases and 0 bases, there was a span of 10 bases. The CDR3 DNA sequence: TGTGCCAGCAGCTACAGGTCTGACTCTGGAAACACCATATATTTT. Encoded protein: CASSYRSDSGNTIYF.

The rearrangement uses TRBV6-1 and TRBJ2-1; D uncertain. The CDR3 has 11 residues. The V gene's germline CDR1 is MNHNS and CDR2 SASEGT. Trimming shortened V by 5 bases and J by 10 bases, and 9 bases separated the two germline ends. The DNA for the CDR3 is TGTGCCAGCAGTCCGCATCGAGAGCAGTTCTTC. Translating it yields CASSPHREQFF.

This sequence joins TRBV27 and TRBJ2-5; D is unclear. The length of the CDR3 is 14 residues. Germline V CDR1 and CDR2: MNHEY, SMNVEV (reference sequence). The germline V and J ends were trimmed by 3 bases and 1 base, with 9 bases remaining between them. As DNA, the CDR3 is TGTGCCAGCAGTTTTTCGACGGCCCAAGAGACCCAGTACTTC. This sequence encodes CASSFSTAQETQYF.

V is TRBV7-2 and J is TRBJ1-5, with 9 bases fitting TRBD1. The germline CDR1 and CDR2 sequences are SGHTA and FQGNSA. The CDR3 consists of 17 residues. Losses at the gene ends were 5 bases for V and 1 base for J; bases not matched to a gene: 9. The CDR3 is CASSLTTGGTSNQPQHF. In nucleotides, the CDR3 is TGTGCCAGCAGCCTCACGACAGGGGGGACGAGCAATCAGCCCCAGCATTTT.

The rearrangement uses TRBV11-1 and TRBJ2-5; TRBD1 agrees at 11 bases. The germline CDR1 and CDR2 sequences are SGHAT and FQDESV (reference sequence). Trimming at V came to 5 bases and at J to 3 bases, leaving 8 bases not matched to a gene. The CDR3 totals 16 residues. The CDR3 DNA reads TGTGCCAGCAGCCGCTCGCCGGGACAGGGGGAAGAGACCCAGTACTTC. Protein sequence: CASSRSPGQGEETQYF.

The rearrangement links TRBV7-8 to TRBJ2-7; 14 bases align to TRBD2. Germline lookup yields CDR1 SGHVS and CDR2 FQNEAQ. The CDR3 covers 14 residues. CDR3 nucleotide sequence: TGTGCTAGTTCCGGGACTAGCGGGAGTTACGAGCAGTACTTC. Amino acid sequence: CASSGTSGSYEQYF.

The CDR3 region is CASSLGWTGQETQYF. As DNA, the CDR3 is TGTGCCAGCAGCTTAGGGTGGACAGGGCAAGAGACCCAGTACTTC. The chain has TRBV7-2 and TRBJ2-5, with 8 bases aligning to TRBD1. The junction had 3 bases not matched to a gene; V was cut back by 1 base and J by 2 bases. CDR3 length: 15 residues. Per germline, CDR1 SGHTA and CDR2 FQGNSA.

This clone was seen a single time. The rearrangement uses TRBV28 and TRBJ2-3; a weak D match, TRBD2 (7 bases). Looked up from germline, CDR1 is MDHEN and CDR2 is SYDVKM. The ends were cut back, 5 bases at V and 5 bases at J, with 14 bases in the middle. The CDR3 is 14 residues long. Here the CDR3 DNA reads TGTGCCAGCAGTCTACGGGGGGCGGGAGATACGCAGTATTTT. This encodes CASSLRGAGDTQYF.

The chain combines TRBV18 with TRBJ2-5; tentative D call: TRBD2 (7 bases). The CDR3 has 16 amino acids. V was cut by 1 base and J by 4 bases, with 16 bases left in between. CDR1 is KGHSH, CDR2 LQKENI, per germline. CDR3 DNA: TGTGCCAGCTCACCACTCCAGGGGCGCGGGGGAGAGACCCAGTACTTC. Amino acids: CASSPLQGRGGETQYF.